Listed below are T cell receptor beta chains from one sample, sequenced in a study of blood T cell repertoires in COVID-19. Here immunoSEQ multiplex PCR was the method, and the copy in TCRdb shows in-frame clones only, minus some. This sample has approximately 320,000 clones, with about 87% found just once. The sequenced sample consisted of PBMCs or T cells enriched from blood (not recorded which). These receptors all stem from a woman aged 18-35 years who had recovered from COVID-19. CDR3s include the opening cysteine and the closing phenylalanine or tryptophan. The D gene is left open where the match is weak. For some rows the clone size is stated as once, few or many, or as a class when expanded; others skip it.

v_gene	j_gene	abundance	d_gene	CDR3aa	CDR3nt
TRBV2	TRBJ1-1	NA	TRBD1	CHLTVDRAHAVYTEAFF	TGTCACCTGACCGTCGACAGGGCCCACGCGGTGTACACTGAAGCTTTCTTT
TRBV7-2	TRBJ1-2	NA	NA	CASSLAPGDGYTF	TGTGCCAGCAGCTTAGCCCCCGGGGATGGCTACACCTTC
TRBV5-1	TRBJ1-2	NA	TRBD1	CASSLDRERGYTF	TGCGCCAGCAGCTTAGACAGGGAGAGAGGCTACACCTTC
TRBV28	TRBJ1-2	NA	TRBD1	CASSFMGQLANYGYTF	TGTGCCAGCAGTTTCATGGGACAGCTAGCTAACTATGGCTACACCTTC
TRBV4-1	TRBJ1-2	NA	NA	CASSQDKGGRAYGYTF	TGCGCCAGCAGCCAAGATAAGGGGGGGCGAGCCTATGGCTACACCTTC
TRBV11-1	TRBJ1-1	NA	NA	CASSLFAGEGYTEAFF	TGTGCCAGCAGCCTCTTCGCGGGGGAGGGTTATACTGAAGCTTTCTTT
TRBV9	TRBJ1-1	NA	NA	CASSVQGNTEAFF	TGTGCCAGCAGCGTCCAGGGGAACACTGAAGCTTTCTTT
TRBV29-1	TRBJ2-3	NA	TRBD2	CSVDNGWVIAGSTDTQYF	TGCAGCGTTGACAACGGGTGGGTAATAGCGGGCAGCACAGATACGCAGTATTTT
TRBV6-6	TRBJ2-3	NA	TRBD1	CASTSTGQGFPDTQYF	TGTGCCAGCACCAGCACGGGACAGGGGTTCCCAGATACGCAGTATTTT
TRBV6-5	TRBJ2-7	few	NA	CASSYSDSYEQYF	TGTGCCAGCAGTTACTCCGACAGTTACGAGCAGTACTTC
TRBV7-3	TRBJ1-1	NA	TRBD1	CASSSGTGFGEAFF	TGTGCCAGCAGCTCGGGGACAGGGTTCGGTGAAGCTTTCTTT